The following is a TCR beta chain sequence with its context. Its antigen is unidentified. The source of the sample is a study of cytomegalovirus exposure and HLA in healthy donors. The CDR3 length is 14 residues. V lost 0 bases and J 12 bases, leaving 18 bases between the germline ends. The germline V gene has CDR1 ENHRY and CDR2 SYGVKD. Points from the study as a whole: Both high specificity and high sensitivity reportedly marked the classifier's diagnosis of cytomegalovirus status. Cytomegalovirus association was assigned to about 150 TCR beta chains.

The PCR had 60 Vbeta and 13 Jbeta primers. Using immunoSEQ multiplex PCR, the repertoire was profiled, and TCRdb retains in-frame clones only, with some absent. The sample contains some 180,000 clones, 77% of which appear only once. The receptor was isolated from a man between 18 and 29 years old in good health and CMV-seronegative. Source material: PBMCs. The chain couples TRBV10-3 to TRBJ2-7; D unresolved. The CDR3: CAISESTVTPFRYF. DNA of the CDR3: TGTGCCATCAGTGAGTCGACCGTGACTCCCTTTCGGTACTTC.